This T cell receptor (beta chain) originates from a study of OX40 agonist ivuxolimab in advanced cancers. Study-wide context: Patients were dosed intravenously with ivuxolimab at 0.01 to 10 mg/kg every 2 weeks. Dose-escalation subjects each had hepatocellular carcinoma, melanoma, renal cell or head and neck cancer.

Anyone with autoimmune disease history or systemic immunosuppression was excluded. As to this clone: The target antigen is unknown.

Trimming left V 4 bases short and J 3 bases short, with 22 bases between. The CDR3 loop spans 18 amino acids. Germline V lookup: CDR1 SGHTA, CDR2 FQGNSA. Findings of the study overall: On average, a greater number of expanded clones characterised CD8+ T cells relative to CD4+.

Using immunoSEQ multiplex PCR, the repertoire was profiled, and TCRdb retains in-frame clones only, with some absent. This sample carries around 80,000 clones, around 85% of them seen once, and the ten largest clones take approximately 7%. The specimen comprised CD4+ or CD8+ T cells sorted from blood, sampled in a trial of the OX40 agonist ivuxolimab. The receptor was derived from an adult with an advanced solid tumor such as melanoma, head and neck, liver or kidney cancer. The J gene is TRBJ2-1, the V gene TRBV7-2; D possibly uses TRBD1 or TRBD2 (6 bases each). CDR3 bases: TGTGCCAGCAGCTCTAGGGCTAGCGCTAAGGGGGGCTACAATGAGCAGTTCTTC. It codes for CASSSRASAKGGYNEQFF.